The 15 T cell receptor beta chains reported below all come from one sample, sequenced in a study of human T cells and chemical hapten exposure. Time point described: patch test 3, about 24 weeks after DPC sensitization. The treatment denotes: therapeutic diphenylcyclopropenone sensitization with weekly scalp DPC. TCRdb called the RACE reads again in MiXCR, with one record for every CDR3 protein. The sample yields about 82,000 distinct CDR3 sequences, under 15% seen once. The sequencing here drew on whole blood, taken in connection with sensitization to the hapten diphenylcyclopropenone (DPC). All receptors come from a woman in her 50s with alopecia areata. Some clones in this sample may be carry-over from other donors' samples.

The sample holds a few counts of this clonotype. This chain links TRBV9 with TRBJ1-2; D possibly corresponds to TRBD1 (5 bases). Germline CDR1 reads SGDLS; CDR2 reads YYNGEE. The CDR3 sequence is 13 residues long. V dropped 0 bases and J dropped 5 bases, with 8 bases sitting between them. CDR3: CASSVGQSYGYTF. CDR3 DNA: TGTGCCAGCAGCGTAGGACAGAGTTATGGCTACACCTTC. Full variable domain (rest looked up from reference TRBV9 and TRBJ1-2): DSGVTQTPKHLITATGQRVTLRCSPRSGDLSVYWYQQSLDQGLQFLIQYYNGEERAKGNILERFSAQQFPDLHSELNLSSLELGDSALYFCASSVGQSYGYTFGSGTRLTVV.

The chain couples TRBV10-3 to TRBJ2-1, with 11 nucleotides matching TRBD2. Germline values: CDR1 ENHRY, CDR2 SYGVKD. Trimming cost V 10 bases and J 4 bases; bases outside gene matches: 15. The CDR3 is 17 amino acids. The CDR3 DNA reads TGTGCCACCGGGACGTCTTCCGGGACTAGCGGTTACAATGAGCAGTTCTTC. Its translation is CATGTSSGTSGYNEQFF.

This sequence joins TRBV29-1 and TRBJ2-1, with a possible D match to TRBD1 (6 bases). CDR3 size: 10 residues. V was cut by 2 bases and J by 14 bases, with 10 bases left in between. CDR1 SQVTM and CDR2 ANQGSEA come from the germline V gene. In DNA form, the CDR3 reads TGCAGCGTTGAATTGGCAGGGGAGTTCTTC. This sequence encodes CSVELAGEFF.

The V gene is TRBV12-3 or TRBV12-4, the J gene TRBJ1-4; D is unclear. V was trimmed by 1 base and J by 7 bases, leaving 10 bases between them. The CDR3 loop spans 14 amino acids. The CDR3 protein is CASSLGQEGEKLFF. CDR3 DNA: TGTGCCAGCAGTTTAGGGCAGGAGGGTGAAAAACTGTTTTTT.

This chain joins TRBV18 and TRBJ1-1; no definite D call. The CDR3 sequence is 15 residues long. Trimming cost V 0 bases and J 0 bases, with 8 bases left between them. Per the germline V gene, CDR1 is KGHSH and CDR2 is LQKENI. CDR3 DNA: TGTGCCAGCTCACCACCGAACAGCATGAACACTGAAGCTTTCTTT. This sequence encodes CASSPPNSMNTEAFF.

This clonotype was seen ten or more times. The chain joins TRBV12-3 or TRBV12-4 to TRBJ2-3, with D perhaps TRBD1 or TRBD2 (6 bases each). Trimming took off 5 bases at V and 2 bases at J, with 11 bases between the two ends. The CDR3 totals 14 residues. The CDR3 region is CASSQGGNTDTQYF. The CDR3, as DNA: TGTGCCAGCAGTCAAGGGGGGAACACAGATACGCAGTATTTT.

The gene calls are TRBV12-3 or TRBV12-4 and TRBJ2-1; D unclear. This CDR3 is built from 13 residues. V was shortened by 8 bases and J by 4 bases, with 12 bases between the two germline ends. This CDR3 reads CASSPATYNEQFF. CDR3 nucleotides: TGTGCCAGCTCACCAGCGACTTACAATGAGCAGTTCTTC.

The genes are TRBV29-1 and TRBJ1-5, with D perhaps TRBD1 (5 bases). CDR1 and CDR2 from the germline V gene are SQVTM and ANQGSEA. V lost 4 bases to trimming and J lost 4 bases, with 17 bases between them. This CDR3 spans 15 amino acids. The CDR3 loop is CSVGGGTDTNQPQHF. Written as DNA, the CDR3 is TGCAGCGTTGGGGGAGGGACCGATACTAATCAGCCCCAGCATTTT.

On this clonotype itself: Relative to the germline gene, one junction end is altered; a read error may explain this. The CDR3 DNA reads as TGTCCCAGCAGCTTACAGGGAAATGAAGCTTTCTTT. Amino acids: CPSSLQGNEAFF. The chain combines TRBV11-2 with TRBJ1-1; tentative D call: TRBD1 (6 bases). This CDR3 has 12 residues. Germline CDR1 reads SGHAT; CDR2 reads FQNNGV.

The sample holds a few counts of this clonotype. The V gene is TRBV5-6, the J gene TRBJ1-5; the D gene is possibly TRBD1 (6 bases). Germline loops: CDR1 SGHDT, CDR2 YYEEEE. This CDR3 contains 16 residues. V was pared by 2 bases and J by 5 bases, with 17 bases between. The CDR3 DNA sequence: TGTGCCAGCAGCTTCGGCGGGGGGCTGAGTGATCAGCCCCAGCATTTT. Amino acid sequence: CASSFGGGLSDQPQHF.

V and J are TRBV6-5 and TRBJ1-1; TRBD1 might be the D (6 bases). CDR3 size: 16 residues. V dropped 2 bases and J dropped 2 bases, with 15 bases sitting between them. Germline CDR1 and CDR2: MNHEY and SVGAGI. CDR3 nucleotide sequence: TGTGCCAGCAGTTACGGCGGGGGCAGGAGAAACACTGAAGCTTTCTTT. Translating gives CASSYGGGRRNTEAFF.

This clonotype was observed at least ten times. This chain connects TRBV6-6 to TRBJ2-3; TRBD2 matches 7 bases. V was clipped by 6 bases and J by 5 bases; unmatched bases: 5. The CDR3 has 13 residues. CDR1 and CDR2 from the germline V gene are MNHNY and SVGAGI (reference sequence). The CDR3, as DNA: TGTGCCAGCAGGGGGGGGAGGGGAGATACGCAGTATTTT. Translating gives CASRGGRGDTQYF.

This clonotype was seen at least ten times. The gene calls are TRBV12-3 or TRBV12-4 and TRBJ2-6; D uncertain. Trimming removed 2 bases at V and 0 bases at J, with 8 bases between. CDR3 length equals 16 residues. The CDR3 DNA reads as TGTGCCAGCAGTTTAAGGCTCATCTCTGGGGCCAACGTCCTGACTTTC. Translated: CASSLRLISGANVLTF.

This clonotype has only a few counts. The rearrangement joins TRBV20-1 to TRBJ2-1; D gene uncertain. The CDR3 consists of 12 residues. Trimming stripped 4 bases from V and 7 bases from J, with 11 bases between. The germline V gene has CDR1 DFQATT and CDR2 SNEGSKA (reference sequence). CDR3 residues: CSAIPFVNEQFF. For the CDR3, the DNA is TGCAGTGCTATACCCTTCGTTAATGAGCAGTTCTTC.

This clonotype has at least ten counts. The chain has TRBV29-1 and TRBJ1-4, with D unresolved. CDR1 is SQVTM, CDR2 ANQGSEA, per germline. With 3 bases removed from V and 7 bases from J, the gap between germline ends came to 9 bases. The CDR3 is 12 amino acids. CDR3 DNA sequence: TGCAGCGTTGACGACGAGAGTGAAAAACTGTTTTTT. Translation: CSVDDESEKLFF.